A single sample is the source of the 18 T cell receptor beta chains below, sequenced in a study of blood T cell repertoires in COVID-19. Produced via immunoSEQ multiplex PCR; TCRdb's table is partial and in-frame only. The sample lists approximately 260,000 clones, around 90% occurring once. Sequencing was carried out using peripheral blood. These receptors were collected from a man in his sixties who had recovered from COVID-19.

The CDR3 loop is CASSQELAGVGEQFF. The CDR3 DNA follows: TGTGCCAGCAGCCAAGAGCTAGCGGGGGTGGGAGAGCAGTTCTTC. The chain combines TRBV4-2 with TRBJ2-1; 10 nucleotides match TRBD2. The CDR3 consists of 15 residues. From germline, CDR1 is LGHNA and CDR2 YNFKEQ. Unmatched junction bases numbered 6, after V lost 0 bases and J lost 10 bases.

The chain employs TRBV7-2 and TRBJ2-2; unclear D gene. CDR3 length: 14 residues. Trimming removed 5 bases from V and 0 bases from J, with 7 bases in between. Germline V CDR1 and CDR2: SGHTA, FQGNSA. The CDR3 nucleotides read TGTGCCAGCAGCCCCCCCGCGAACACCGGGGAGCTGTTTTTT. This codes for CASSPPANTGELFF.

CDR3 amino acids: CATSRDRNSFPYGYTF. The CDR3 DNA is TGTGCCACCAGCAGAGATCGAAACTCTTTCCCCTATGGCTACACCTTC. The chain joins TRBV15 to TRBJ1-2; D ambiguous. Germline CDR1 reads LNHNV; CDR2 reads YYDKDF (reference sequence). Trimming took off 0 bases at V and 4 bases at J, with 15 bases between the two ends. The CDR3 loop spans 16 amino acids.

The rearrangement uses TRBV7-6 and TRBJ2-2, with 10 bases that match TRBD1. Per the germline V gene, CDR1 is SGHVS and CDR2 is FNYEAQ. The CDR3 totals 15 residues. V shed 6 bases, J shed 3 bases, and the junction held 4 bases outside the gene matches. In DNA form, the CDR3 reads TGTGCCAGCAGTCAGACAGGGGGCGACACCGGGGAGCTGTTTTTT. This gives the protein CASSQTGGDTGELFF.

This chain uses TRBV19 with TRBJ2-4, with D possibly being TRBD1 (5 bases). The germline V gene encodes CDR1 LNHDA and CDR2 SQIVND (reference sequence). Trimming took off 5 bases at V and 0 bases at J, with 17 bases between the two ends. The CDR3 length is 17 residues. Written as DNA, the CDR3 is TGTGCCAGTAGTTATAGACGGACAAATACAGCCAAAAACATTCAGTACTTC. It is translated as CASSYRRTNTAKNIQYF.

V gene TRBV5-5 combines with J gene TRBJ1-4, with D maybe TRBD1 (6 bases). Between the trimmed V and J ends, which lost 2 bases and 6 bases, there was a span of 8 bases. Germline assignment: CDR1 SGHKS and CDR2 YYEKEE (reference sequence). CDR3 length equals 13 residues. The DNA for the CDR3 is TGTGCCAGCAGCTTACAGGGAGATGAAAAACTGTTTTTT. Translating gives CASSLQGDEKLFF.

The CDR3 sequence: CASMQDGLSYEQYF. For the CDR3, the DNA is TGCGCCAGCATGCAGGACGGACTCTCCTACGAGCAGTACTTC. The chain links TRBV5-1 to TRBJ2-7, with a tentative D call TRBD2 (5 bases). Trimming pared 6 bases from V and 0 bases from J, leaving 13 bases between. The CDR3 contains 14 residues. Germline V gives CDR1 SGHRS, CDR2 YFSETQ.

The chain joins TRBV11-2 to TRBJ1-1, with D perhaps matching TRBD1 (5 bases). The CDR3 covers 12 residues. V was pared by 2 bases and J by 8 bases, with 9 bases between. CDR1 and CDR2 from the germline V gene are SGHAT and FQNNGV. CDR3 in DNA: TGTGCCAGCAGCTTAACAGGAAACGAAGCTTTCTTT. Translation: CASSLTGNEAFF.

This clone was seen only a few times. The V and J genes are TRBV2 and TRBJ1-4; D may be TRBD1 (6 bases). Trimming took 4 bases from V and 5 from J, leaving 17 bases between them. In germline, CDR1 is SNHLY, CDR2 FYNNEI. The CDR3 runs 16 residues. For the CDR3, the DNA is TGTGCCAGCAGTGGGGGGCTCGGGATAACAAATGAAAAACTGTTTTTT. Its translation is CASSGGLGITNEKLFF.

J is TRBJ1-6 and V is TRBV7-2; perhaps TRBD1 as D (5 bases). Germline lookup yields CDR1 SGHTA and CDR2 FQGNSA. CDR3 size: 15 residues. Trimming removed 2 bases at V and 8 bases at J, with 13 bases between. This chain's CDR3 is CASSLRDSNYSPLHF. CDR3 DNA: TGTGCCAGCAGCTTAAGGGACTCGAACTATTCACCCCTCCACTTT.

The chain carries TRBV24-1 and TRBJ2-2; D remains ambiguous. Between the trimmed V and J ends, which lost 3 bases and 4 bases, there was a span of 8 bases. This CDR3 has 14 amino acids. CDR1 is KGHDR, CDR2 SFDVKD, per germline. CDR3 in amino acids: CATSDRSITGELFF. The CDR3 coding sequence is TGTGCCACCAGTGATAGGAGTATCACCGGGGAGCTGTTTTTT.

With respect to this clone: An end of the junction does not agree with germline; a read error may underlie this. The chain recombines TRBV24-1 with TRBJ2-5; 10 bases agree with TRBD1. CDR3 length: 13 residues. CDR1 and CDR2 from the germline V gene are KGHDR and SFDVKD. CDR3 nucleotides: TGTGCCTCGGGGACAGGGGACCAAAAGACCCAGTACTTC. As protein: CASGTGDQKTQYF.

This clone has just a few counts. This chain joins TRBV18 and TRBJ1-5, with a weak D call TRBD1 (6 bases). Trimming stripped 2 bases from V and 6 bases from J, with 11 bases between. The CDR3 loop spans 14 amino acids. Looked up from germline, CDR1 is KGHSH and CDR2 is LQKENI. CDR3 sequence reads: CASSPAGASQPQHF. The CDR3, as DNA: TGTGCCAGCTCACCAGCAGGGGCTAGTCAGCCCCAGCATTTT.

This clone was picked up one time. The V and J genes are TRBV30 and TRBJ1-1; D uncertain. The germline gives CDR1 GTSNPN, CDR2 SVGIG (reference sequence). This CDR3 comprises 15 residues. V was cut by 2 bases and J by 0 bases, with 13 bases left in between. CDR3 sequence: CAWSPGRILNTEAFF. CDR3 in DNA: TGTGCCTGGAGTCCCGGGAGAATTTTGAACACTGAAGCTTTCTTT.

The chain combines TRBV7-9 with TRBJ1-6, with D tentatively TRBD1 (5 bases). The CDR3 runs 14 residues. Germline V gene sequence: CDR1 SEHNR, CDR2 FQNEAQ (reference sequence). Trimming shortened V by 5 bases and J by 7 bases, and 12 bases separated the two germline ends. CDR3 amino acids: CASSRDSANSPLHF. CDR3 in DNA: TGTGCCAGCAGCAGAGACAGCGCGAATTCACCCCTCCACTTT.

The chain combines TRBV11-2 with TRBJ2-3; no reliable D call. V was pared by 2 bases and J by 2 bases, with 11 bases between. This CDR3 contains 15 residues. Germline CDR1 SGHAT, CDR2 FQNNGV. This chain's CDR3 is CASSLIPSSTDTQYF. The CDR3 DNA sequence: TGTGCCAGCAGCTTAATCCCTTCTTCCACAGATACGCAGTATTTT.

The chain combines TRBV30 with TRBJ2-3, with D unresolved. Deletions cut 0 bases from V and 3 bases from J, with 7 bases between. The CDR3 is made up of 13 amino acids. Germline loops: CDR1 GTSNPN, CDR2 SVGIG (reference sequence). CDR3 residues: CAWSVLLTDTQYF. DNA for the CDR3: TGTGCCTGGAGTGTACTATTGACAGATACGCAGTATTTT.

This clone came up once. The chain is built from TRBV7-9 and TRBJ2-3; tentatively, D is TRBD1 (5 bases). CDR3 length: 15 residues. Trimming left V 5 bases short and J 0 bases short, with 12 bases between. CDR1 is SEHNR and CDR2 is FQNEAQ in the germline V gene (reference sequence). The CDR3 DNA is TGTGCCAGCAGCCTCGGACAAACTAGCACAGATACGCAGTATTTT. Amino acids: CASSLGQTSTDTQYF.